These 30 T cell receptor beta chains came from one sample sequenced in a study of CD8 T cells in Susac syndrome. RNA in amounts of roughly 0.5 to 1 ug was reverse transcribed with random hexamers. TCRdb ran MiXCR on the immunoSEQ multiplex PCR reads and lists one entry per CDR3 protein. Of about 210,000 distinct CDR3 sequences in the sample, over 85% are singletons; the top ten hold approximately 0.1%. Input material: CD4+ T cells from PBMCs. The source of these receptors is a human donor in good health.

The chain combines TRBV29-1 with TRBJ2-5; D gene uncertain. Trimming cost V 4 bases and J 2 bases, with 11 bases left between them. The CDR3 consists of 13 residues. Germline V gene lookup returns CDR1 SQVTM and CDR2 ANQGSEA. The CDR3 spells CSVAAASQETQYF. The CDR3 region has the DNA TGCAGCGTTGCGGCGGCAAGTCAAGAGACCCAGTACTTC.

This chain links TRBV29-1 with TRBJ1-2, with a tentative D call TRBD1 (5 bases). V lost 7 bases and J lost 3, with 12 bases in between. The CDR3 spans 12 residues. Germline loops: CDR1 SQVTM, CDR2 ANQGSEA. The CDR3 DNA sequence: TGCAGCGCCTACAGGACTTACTATGGCTACACCTTC. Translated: CSAYRTYYGYTF.

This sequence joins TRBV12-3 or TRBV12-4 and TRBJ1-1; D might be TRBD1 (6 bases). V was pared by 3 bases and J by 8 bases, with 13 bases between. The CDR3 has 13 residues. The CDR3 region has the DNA TGTGCCAGCAGTTTTAACCGTGACAGGGAAGCTTTCTTT. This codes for CASSFNRDREAFF.

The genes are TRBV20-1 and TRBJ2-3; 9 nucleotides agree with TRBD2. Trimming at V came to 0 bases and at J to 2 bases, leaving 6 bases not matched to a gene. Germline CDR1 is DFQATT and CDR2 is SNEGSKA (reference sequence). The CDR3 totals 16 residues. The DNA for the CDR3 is TGCAGTGCTAGAGAAATCCAGCGGGGGGCCACAGATACGCAGTATTTT. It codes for CSAREIQRGATDTQYF.

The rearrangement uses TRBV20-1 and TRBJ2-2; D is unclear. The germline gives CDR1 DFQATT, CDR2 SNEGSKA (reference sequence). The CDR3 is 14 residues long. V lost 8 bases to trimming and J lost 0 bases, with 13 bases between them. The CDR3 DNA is TGCAGTCCCATAGACGCGGCGAACACCGGGGAGCTGTTTTTT. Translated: CSPIDAANTGELFF.

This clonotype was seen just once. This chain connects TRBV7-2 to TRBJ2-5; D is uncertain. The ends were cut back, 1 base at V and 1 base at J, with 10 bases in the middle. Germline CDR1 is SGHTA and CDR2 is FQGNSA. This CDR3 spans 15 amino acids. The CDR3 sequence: CASSLEGLRQETQYF. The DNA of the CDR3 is TGTGCCAGCAGCTTAGAGGGCCTGCGCCAAGAGACCCAGTACTTC.

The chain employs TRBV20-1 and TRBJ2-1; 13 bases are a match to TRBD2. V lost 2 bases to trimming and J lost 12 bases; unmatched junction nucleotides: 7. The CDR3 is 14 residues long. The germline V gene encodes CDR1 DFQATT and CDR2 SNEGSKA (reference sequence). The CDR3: CSARQGLAGVRQFF. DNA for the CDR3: TGCAGTGCTAGACAAGGACTAGCGGGAGTACGGCAGTTCTTC.

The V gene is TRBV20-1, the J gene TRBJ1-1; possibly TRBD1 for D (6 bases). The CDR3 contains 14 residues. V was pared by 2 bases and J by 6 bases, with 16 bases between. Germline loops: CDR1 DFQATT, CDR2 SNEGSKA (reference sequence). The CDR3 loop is CSARIQGTVPEAFF. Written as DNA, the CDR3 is TGCAGTGCTAGAATACAGGGAACGGTGCCTGAAGCTTTCTTT.

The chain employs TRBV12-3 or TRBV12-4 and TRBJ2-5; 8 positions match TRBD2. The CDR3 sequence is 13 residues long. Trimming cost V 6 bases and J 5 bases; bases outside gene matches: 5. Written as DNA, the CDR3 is TGTGCCAGCAGACCGGGGGGGCGCGAGACCCAGTACTTC. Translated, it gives CASRPGGRETQYF.

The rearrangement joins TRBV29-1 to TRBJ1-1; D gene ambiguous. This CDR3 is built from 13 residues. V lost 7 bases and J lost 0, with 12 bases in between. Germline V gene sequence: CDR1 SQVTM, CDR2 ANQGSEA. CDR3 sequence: CSAYLTLNTEAFF. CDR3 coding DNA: TGCAGCGCCTATCTGACACTGAACACTGAAGCTTTCTTT.

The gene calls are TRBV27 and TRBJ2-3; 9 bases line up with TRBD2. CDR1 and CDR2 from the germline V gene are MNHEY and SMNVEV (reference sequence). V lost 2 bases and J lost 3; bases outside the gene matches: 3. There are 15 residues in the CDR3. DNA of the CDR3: TGTGCCAGCAGTTTAGCGGCGGGAGGGACAGATACGCAGTATTTT. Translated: CASSLAAGGTDTQYF.

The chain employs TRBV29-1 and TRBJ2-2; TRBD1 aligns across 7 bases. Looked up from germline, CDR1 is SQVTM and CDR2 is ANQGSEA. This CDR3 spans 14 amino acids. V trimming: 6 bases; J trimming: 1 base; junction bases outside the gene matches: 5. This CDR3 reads CSVVDRVNTGELFF. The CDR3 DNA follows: TGCAGCGTAGTCGACAGGGTGAACACCGGGGAGCTGTTTTTT.

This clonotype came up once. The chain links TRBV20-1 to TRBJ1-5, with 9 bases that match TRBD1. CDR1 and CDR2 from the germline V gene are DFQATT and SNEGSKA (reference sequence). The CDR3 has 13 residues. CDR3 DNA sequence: TGCAGCCCTGGGACAGGGCGTTCGGAGCCCCAGCATTTT. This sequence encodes CSPGTGRSEPQHF.

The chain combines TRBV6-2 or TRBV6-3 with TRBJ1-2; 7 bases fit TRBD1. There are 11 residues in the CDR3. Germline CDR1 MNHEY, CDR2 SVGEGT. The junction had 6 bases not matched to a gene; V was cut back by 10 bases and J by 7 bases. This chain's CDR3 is CATTQGVGYTF. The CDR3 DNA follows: TGTGCCACTACCCAGGGGGTTGGCTACACCTTC.

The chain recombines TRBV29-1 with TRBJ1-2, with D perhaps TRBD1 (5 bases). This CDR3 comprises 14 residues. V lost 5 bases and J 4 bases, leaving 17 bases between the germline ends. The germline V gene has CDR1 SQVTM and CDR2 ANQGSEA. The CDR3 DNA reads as TGCAGCGTTCGTAACAGGACTAGAGGCTATGGCTACACCTTC. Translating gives CSVRNRTRGYGYTF.

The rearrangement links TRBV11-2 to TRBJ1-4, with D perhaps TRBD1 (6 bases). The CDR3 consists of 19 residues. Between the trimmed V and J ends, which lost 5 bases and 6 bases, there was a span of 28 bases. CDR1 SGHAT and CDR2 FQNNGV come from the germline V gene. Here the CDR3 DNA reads TGTGCCAGCAGCGATGGGTGGACAGTTTCGTTTTTGGATTATGAAAAACTGTTTTTT. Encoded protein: CASSDGWTVSFLDYEKLFF. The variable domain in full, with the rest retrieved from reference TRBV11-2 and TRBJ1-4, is EAGVAQSPRYKIIEKRQSVAFWCNPISGHATLYWYQQILGQGPKLLIQFQNNGVVDDSQLPKDRFSAERLKGVDSTLKIQPAKLEDSAVYLCASSDGWTVSFLDYEKLFFGSGTQLSVL.

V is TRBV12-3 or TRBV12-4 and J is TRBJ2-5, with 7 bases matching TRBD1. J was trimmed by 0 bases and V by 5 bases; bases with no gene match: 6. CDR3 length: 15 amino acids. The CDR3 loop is CASSAGDRDQETQYF. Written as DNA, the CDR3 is TGTGCCAGCAGTGCCGGGGACAGAGACCAAGAGACCCAGTACTTC.

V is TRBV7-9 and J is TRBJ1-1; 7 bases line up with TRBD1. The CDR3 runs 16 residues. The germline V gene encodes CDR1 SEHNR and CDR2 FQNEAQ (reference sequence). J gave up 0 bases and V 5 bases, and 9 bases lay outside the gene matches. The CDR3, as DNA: TGTGCCAGCAGCCCCTCTTACAGGGGTCTGAACACTGAAGCTTTCTTT. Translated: CASSPSYRGLNTEAFF. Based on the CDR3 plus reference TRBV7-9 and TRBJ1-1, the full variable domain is DTGVSQNPRHKITKRGQNVTFRCDPISEHNRLYWYRQTLGQGPEFLTYFQNEAQLEKSRLLSDRFSAERPKGSFSTLEIQRTEQGDSAMYLCASSPSYRGLNTEAFFGQGTRLTVV.

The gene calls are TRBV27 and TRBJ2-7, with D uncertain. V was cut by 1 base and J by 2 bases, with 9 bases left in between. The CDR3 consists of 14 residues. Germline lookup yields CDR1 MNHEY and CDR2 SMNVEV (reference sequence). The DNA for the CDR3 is TGTGCCAGCAGTTTATTGGGCTACCCCTACGAGCAGTACTTC. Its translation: CASSLLGYPYEQYF.

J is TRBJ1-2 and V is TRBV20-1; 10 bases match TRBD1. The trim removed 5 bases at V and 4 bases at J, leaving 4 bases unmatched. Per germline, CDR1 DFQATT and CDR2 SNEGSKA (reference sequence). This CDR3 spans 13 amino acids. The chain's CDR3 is CSAGDRGAYGYTF. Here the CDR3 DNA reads TGCAGTGCTGGGGACAGGGGTGCCTATGGCTACACCTTC.

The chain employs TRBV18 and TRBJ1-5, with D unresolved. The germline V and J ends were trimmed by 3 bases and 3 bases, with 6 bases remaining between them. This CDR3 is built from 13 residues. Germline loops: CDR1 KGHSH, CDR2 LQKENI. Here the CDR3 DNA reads TGTGCCAGCTCACCCGAGTTCAATCAGCCCCAGCATTTT. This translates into CASSPEFNQPQHF.

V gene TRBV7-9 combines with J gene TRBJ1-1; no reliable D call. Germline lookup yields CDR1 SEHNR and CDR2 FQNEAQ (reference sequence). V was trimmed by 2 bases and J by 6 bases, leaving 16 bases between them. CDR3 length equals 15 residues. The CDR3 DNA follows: TGTGCCAGCAGCTTAAAGCTGAACTCGGGTCCTGAAGCTTTCTTT. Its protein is CASSLKLNSGPEAFF.

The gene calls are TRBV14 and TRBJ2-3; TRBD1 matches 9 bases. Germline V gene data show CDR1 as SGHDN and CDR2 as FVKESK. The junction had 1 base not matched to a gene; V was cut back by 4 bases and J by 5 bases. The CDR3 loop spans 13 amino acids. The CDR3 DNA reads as TGTGCCAGCAGCCGGGGACAGGGAGATACGCAGTATTTT. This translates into CASSRGQGDTQYF.

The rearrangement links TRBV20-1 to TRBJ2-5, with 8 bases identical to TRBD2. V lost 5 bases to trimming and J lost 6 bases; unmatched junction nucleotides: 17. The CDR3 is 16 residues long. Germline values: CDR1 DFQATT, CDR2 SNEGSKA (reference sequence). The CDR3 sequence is CSAPPAGLESRKTQYF. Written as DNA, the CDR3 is TGCAGTGCTCCCCCAGCGGGACTAGAATCGAGGAAGACCCAGTACTTC.

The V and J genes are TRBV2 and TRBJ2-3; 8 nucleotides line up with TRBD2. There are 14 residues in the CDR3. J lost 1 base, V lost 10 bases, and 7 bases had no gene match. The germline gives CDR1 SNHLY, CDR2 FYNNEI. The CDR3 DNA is TGTGCCACCCGGGGGCGGGGGGGCACAGATACGCAGTATTTT. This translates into CATRGRGGTDTQYF.

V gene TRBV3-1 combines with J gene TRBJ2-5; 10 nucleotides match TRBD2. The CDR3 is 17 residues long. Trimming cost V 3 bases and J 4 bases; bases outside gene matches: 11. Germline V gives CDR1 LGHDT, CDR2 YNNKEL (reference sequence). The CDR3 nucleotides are TGTGCCAGCAGCCAGCCCTTAGCGGGAGGTACCTCAGAGACCCAGTACTTC. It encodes CASSQPLAGGTSETQYF.

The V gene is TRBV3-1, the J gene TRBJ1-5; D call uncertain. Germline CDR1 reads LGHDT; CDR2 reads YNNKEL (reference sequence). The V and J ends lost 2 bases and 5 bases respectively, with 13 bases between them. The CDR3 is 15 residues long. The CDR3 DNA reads TGTGCCAGCAGCCAACTTGGCAGTCCCGATCAGCCCCAGCATTTT. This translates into CASSQLGSPDQPQHF.

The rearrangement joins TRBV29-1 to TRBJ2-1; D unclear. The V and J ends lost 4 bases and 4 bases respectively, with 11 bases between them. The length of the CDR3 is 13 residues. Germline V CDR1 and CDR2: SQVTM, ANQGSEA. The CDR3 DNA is TGCAGCGTTGGTCTAATAATGTACAATGAGCAGTTCTTC. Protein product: CSVGLIMYNEQFF.

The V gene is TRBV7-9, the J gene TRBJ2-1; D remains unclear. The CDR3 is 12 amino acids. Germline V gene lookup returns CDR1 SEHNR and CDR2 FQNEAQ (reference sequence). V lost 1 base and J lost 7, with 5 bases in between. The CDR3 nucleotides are TGTGCCAGCAGCTTAGAAGCAAATGAGCAGTTCTTC. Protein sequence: CASSLEANEQFF.

The CDR3 nucleotides read TGTGCCAGCAGCCTGGGGGAGATCCAAGAGACCCAGTACTTC. Protein product: CASSLGEIQETQYF. The V call is TRBV9, the J call TRBJ2-5, with D perhaps assigned TRBD1 or TRBD2 (5 bases each). V lost 4 bases, J lost 1 base, and 11 bases lay in between. In germline, CDR1 is SGDLS, CDR2 YYNGEE. The CDR3 runs to 14 residues.